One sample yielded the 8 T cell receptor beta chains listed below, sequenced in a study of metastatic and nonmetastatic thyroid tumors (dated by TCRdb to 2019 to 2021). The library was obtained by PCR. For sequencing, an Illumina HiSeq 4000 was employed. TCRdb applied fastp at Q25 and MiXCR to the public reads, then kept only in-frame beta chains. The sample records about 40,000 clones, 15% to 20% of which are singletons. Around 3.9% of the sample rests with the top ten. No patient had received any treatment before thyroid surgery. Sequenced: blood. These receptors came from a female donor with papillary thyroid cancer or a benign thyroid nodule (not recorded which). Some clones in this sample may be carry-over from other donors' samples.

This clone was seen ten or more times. CDR3 protein: CASTTGGGGTGNTIYF. The CDR3 nucleotides read TGTGCCAGCACCACCGGAGGAGGGGGGACTGGAAACACCATATATTTT. V is TRBV5-6 and J is TRBJ1-3, with D maybe TRBD1 (6 bases). V was trimmed by 6 bases and J by 2 bases, leaving 18 bases between them. This CDR3 contains 16 residues. Germline V lookup: CDR1 SGHDT, CDR2 YYEEEE.

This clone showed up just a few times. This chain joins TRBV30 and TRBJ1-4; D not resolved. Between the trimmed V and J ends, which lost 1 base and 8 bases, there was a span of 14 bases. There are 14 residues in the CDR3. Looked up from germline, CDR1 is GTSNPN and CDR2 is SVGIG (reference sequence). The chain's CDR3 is CAWSGVGVGEKLFF. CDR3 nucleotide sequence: TGTGCCTGGAGTGGGGTCGGGGTTGGGGAAAAACTGTTTTTT.

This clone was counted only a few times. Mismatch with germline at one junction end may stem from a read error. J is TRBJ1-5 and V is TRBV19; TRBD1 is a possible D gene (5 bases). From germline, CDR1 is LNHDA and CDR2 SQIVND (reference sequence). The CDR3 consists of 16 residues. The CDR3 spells CASSVSAGTKGHPQRF. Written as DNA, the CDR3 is TGTGCCAGTAGTGTCTCTGCCGGGACGAAAGGCCATCCCCAGCGTTTT.

The CDR3 spells CASSPLLGSSYEQYF. The CDR3 DNA sequence: TGTGCCAGCAGTCCCTTACTAGGGAGCTCCTACGAGCAGTACTTC. The chain carries TRBV28 and TRBJ2-7, with TRBD2 as a possible D gene (5 bases). The germline V gene encodes CDR1 MDHEN and CDR2 SYDVKM. The CDR3 totals 15 residues. Trimming cost V 5 bases and J 0 bases, with 14 bases left between them.

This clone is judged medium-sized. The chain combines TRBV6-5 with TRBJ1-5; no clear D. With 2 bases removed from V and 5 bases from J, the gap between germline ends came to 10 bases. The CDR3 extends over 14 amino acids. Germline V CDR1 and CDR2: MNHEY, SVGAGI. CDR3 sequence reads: CASSYGAPHQPQHF. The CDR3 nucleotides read TGTGCCAGCAGTTACGGCGCTCCGCATCAGCCCCAGCATTTT.

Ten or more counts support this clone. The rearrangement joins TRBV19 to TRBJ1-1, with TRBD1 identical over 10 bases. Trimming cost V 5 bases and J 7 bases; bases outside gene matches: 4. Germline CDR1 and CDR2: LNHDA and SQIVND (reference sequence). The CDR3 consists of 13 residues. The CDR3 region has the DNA TGTGCCAGTAGTTGGGACAGGGGAATTGAAGCTTTCTTT. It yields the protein CASSWDRGIEAFF.

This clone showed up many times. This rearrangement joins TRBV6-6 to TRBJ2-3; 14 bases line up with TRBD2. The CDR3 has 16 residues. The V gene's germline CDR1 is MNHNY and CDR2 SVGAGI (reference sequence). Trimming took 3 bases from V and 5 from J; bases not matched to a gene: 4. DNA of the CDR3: TGTGCCAGCAGTTATCCCGGGACTAGCGGGGGAGATACGCAGTATTTT. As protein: CASSYPGTSGGDTQYF.

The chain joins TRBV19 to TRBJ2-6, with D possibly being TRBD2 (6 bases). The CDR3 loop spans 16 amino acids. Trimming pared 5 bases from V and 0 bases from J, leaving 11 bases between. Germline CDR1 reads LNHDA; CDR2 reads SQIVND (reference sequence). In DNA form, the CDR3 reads TGTGCCAGTAGTGCCGACGGGAGCTCTGGGGCCAACGTCCTGACTTTC. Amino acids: CASSADGSSGANVLTF.